Shown below are 8 T cell receptor beta chains from a single sample sequenced in a study of T cells after somatic rescue of genetic block (dated by TCRdb to the early 2020s). Library preparation used the immunoSEQ multiplex PCR assay. In its TCRdb copy, this immuneACCESS table keeps in-frame sequences only and misses some clones. Where compared with another copy, unresolved V genes explain less than half of these, and the others have no known cause. For this sample the table gives roughly 110,000 clones, of which around 90% were detected only once. Clones ranked in the top ten supply roughly 1.5% of the sample. The specimen was peripheral blood mononuclear cells (PBMCs). These receptors all stem from a woman under 30.

The chain couples TRBV29-1 to TRBJ1-2; D is possibly TRBD1 (6 bases). The germline gives CDR1 SQVTM, CDR2 ANQGSEA. Trimming cost V 0 bases and J 4 bases, with 24 bases left between them. This CDR3 is 18 amino acids long. The CDR3: CSVEDRGGALPNSYGYTF. DNA of the CDR3: TGCAGCGTTGAAGATCGTGGGGGCGCTTTGCCCAACTCCTATGGCTACACCTTC.

The chain joins TRBV25-1 to TRBJ2-5, with D hard to call. V lost 1 base and J 5 bases, leaving 11 bases between the germline ends. Per the germline V gene, CDR1 is MGHDK and CDR2 is SYGVNS. There are 14 residues in the CDR3. The CDR3 spells CASSEWSLEETQYF. The CDR3 DNA sequence: TGTGCCAGCAGTGAATGGTCCCTTGAGGAGACCCAGTACTTC. Together with reference TRBV25-1 and TRBJ2-5, the CDR3 gives the full variable domain: EADIYQTPRYLVIGTGKKITLECSQTMGHDKMYWYQQDPGMELHLIHYSYGVNSTEKGDLSSESTVSRIRTEHFPLTLESARPSHTSQYLCASSEWSLEETQYFGPGTRLLVL.

This chain connects TRBV7-9 to TRBJ2-7; no clear D. Germline assignment: CDR1 SEHNR and CDR2 FQNEAQ (reference sequence). The length of the CDR3 is 11 residues. The germline V and J ends were trimmed by 10 bases and 5 bases, with 12 bases remaining between them. As DNA, the CDR3 is TGTGCCACCCAGCTTATAGACGAGCAGTACTTC. Residues: CATQLIDEQYF.

The chain links TRBV12-5 to TRBJ1-5, with D maybe TRBD1 (6 bases). The ends were cut back, 2 bases at V and 5 bases at J, with 10 bases in the middle. CDR3 size: 14 residues. CDR1 is LGHNT, CDR2 FRNRAP, per germline. The CDR3 DNA is TGTGCTAGTGGTTTGACAGGGAATTATCAGCCCCAGCATTTT. Its translation is CASGLTGNYQPQHF.

The genes are TRBV5-1 and TRBJ2-7; 10 positions agree with TRBD1. Looked up from germline, CDR1 is SGHRS and CDR2 is YFSETQ. The CDR3 spans 14 residues. The V and J ends lost 4 bases and 6 bases, in that order; junction bases with no gene match: 7. The CDR3 DNA follows: TGCGCCAGCAGCCTCCGGGACAGGGGAGCCGAGCAGTACTTC. The encoded protein is CASSLRDRGAEQYF.

The chain employs TRBV7-8 and TRBJ1-5; 7 nucleotides align to TRBD1. Germline V gene sequence: CDR1 SGHVS, CDR2 FQNEAQ. V gave up 5 bases and J gave up 7 bases; unmatched junction bases: 5. CDR3 length: 13 amino acids. The CDR3 sequence is CASSRRGLQPQHF. The CDR3, as DNA: TGTGCCAGCAGCCGTAGGGGGCTCCAGCCCCAGCATTTT.

Written as DNA, the CDR3 is TGTGCCAGTAGTACCCAAGACAGGGTGATCAGTAATGGCTACACCTTC. Translation gives CASSTQDRVISNGYTF. The chain employs TRBV19 and TRBJ1-2, with 7 bases aligning to TRBD1. V gave up 4 bases and J gave up 6 bases; unmatched junction bases: 14. This CDR3 is 16 amino acids long. From germline, CDR1 is LNHDA and CDR2 SQIVND (reference sequence). Supplemented by reference TRBV19 and TRBJ1-2, the full variable domain reads DGGITQSPKYLFRKEGQNVTLSCEQNLNHDAMYWYRQDPGQGLRLIYYSQIVNDFQKGDIAEGYSVSREKKESFPLTVTSAQKNPTAFYLCASSTQDRVISNGYTFGSGTRLTVV.

This clone has a handful of counts. The V gene is TRBV19, the J gene TRBJ1-5; 9 positions agree with TRBD1. CDR3 length: 15 residues. Germline lookup yields CDR1 LNHDA and CDR2 SQIVND (reference sequence). V shed 3 bases and J 6 bases; nucleotides not matched to a gene: 6. DNA of the CDR3: TGTGCCAGTAGTATCCGACAGGGGGAAGTTCAGCCCCAGCATTTT. Encoded protein: CASSIRQGEVQPQHF. Full variable domain (missing parts from reference TRBV19 and TRBJ1-5): DGGITQSPKYLFRKEGQNVTLSCEQNLNHDAMYWYRQDPGQGLRLIYYSQIVNDFQKGDIAEGYSVSREKKESFPLTVTSAQKNPTAFYLCASSIRQGEVQPQHFGDGTRLSIL.